Listed below are T cell receptor beta chains from one sample, sequenced in a study of kidney transplant recipient with SARS-CoV-2 infection. Each CDR3 protein gets one entry after TCRdb re-called the reads with MiXCR. The data hold roughly 230,000 distinct CDR3 sequences, with 25% to 30% observed a single time. Here the sequenced sample was a blood sample, taken at baseline and on approximately day 120 from a kidney transplant recipient. All receptors come from a young adult male patient who had COVID-19 and was a kidney transplant recipient. Some T cells may be provided by the graft donor. Each CDR3 is given with its conserved first and last residue. A D gene is named only where the DNA matches it firmly. Only some rows state a clone size, as once, few, many or a class for expanded clones.

V gene,J gene,CDR3 length,clone size,D gene,CDR3 protein,CDR3 DNA
TRBV20-1,TRBJ2-7,10,few,TRBD1,CSASRGTEYF,TGCAGTGCTAGTAGGGGGACAGAGTACTTC
TRBV19,TRBJ1-6,14,NA,NA,CASSIGGDNSPLHF,TGTGCCAGTAGTATAGGAGGGGACAATTCACCCCTCCACTTT
TRBV6-2/TRBV6-3,TRBJ1-2,17,many,NA,CASSRLTCIGKTYGYTF,TGTGCCAGCAGTCGACTCACCTGCATCGGAAAGACCTATGGCTACACCTTC
TRBV25-1,TRBJ1-2,17,many,NA,CASSCGIELGKTYGYTF,TGTGCCAGCAGTTGCGGTATAGAACTGGGAAAGACCTATGGCTACACCTTC
TRBV6-5,TRBJ1-3,15,many,NA,CASHPAGRTGNTIYF,TGTGCCAGCCATCCCGCCGGTAGAACGGGAAACACCATATATTTT
TRBV24-1,TRBJ2-3,14,many,NA,CATSEEGTTDTQYF,TGTGCCACCAGTGAAGAAGGGACCACAGATACGCAGTATTTT
TRBV7-6,TRBJ2-7,13,many,NA,CASSFRTGNEQYF,TGTGCCAGCAGCTTCAGGACTGGTAACGAGCAGTACTTC
TRBV3-1,TRBJ1-1,15,many,NA,CASSPTSTGNTEAFF,TGTGCCAGCAGCCCAACCTCGACAGGGAACACTGAAGCTTTCTTT
TRBV7-2,TRBJ1-2,14,many,NA,CASSSGTSDYGYTF,TGTGCCAGCAGCTCGGGGACTTCTGACTATGGCTACACCTTC
TRBV5-1,TRBJ2-3,20,many,TRBD2,CASSISGTSGAGGSTDTQYF,TGCGCCAGCAGCATTTCCGGGACTAGCGGAGCTGGGGGTAGCACAGATACGCAGTATTTT
TRBV12-3/TRBV12-4,TRBJ1-4,15,many,TRBD1,CASTSNRDRGEKLFF,TGTGCCAGCACCTCAAACCGGGACAGGGGGGAAAAACTGTTTTTT
TRBV5-6,TRBJ1-2,16,many,NA,CASLPCNSRKTYGYTF,TGTGCCAGCTTACCTTGCAATAGTCGAAAGACCTATGGCTACACCTTC
TRBV5-4,TRBJ1-2,16,few,NA,CASESSVPGKTYGYTF,TGTGCCAGCGAATCGTCCGTACCAGGAAAGACCTATGGCTACACCTTC
TRBV20-1,TRBJ2-1,15,NA,NA,CSAGGGGPSYNEQFF,TGCAGTGCTGGAGGGGGAGGGCCCTCCTACAATGAGCAGTTCTTC
TRBV7-1,TRBJ1-2,17,many,NA,CASSDHVHEGKTYGYTF,TGTGCCAGCAGCGACCATGTTCACGAGGGAAAGACCTATGGCTACACCTTC
TRBV7-2,TRBJ2-3,15,NA,NA,CASSLGQTSTGTQYF,TGTGCCAGCAGCTTAGGGCAGACTTCCACAGGTACGCAGTATTTT
TRBV6-6,TRBJ1-2,17,NA,NA,CASSRLAGGRRTYGYTF,TGTGCCAGCAGTAGGCTCGCAGGTGGGAGAAGGACCTATGGCTACACCTTC
TRBV24-1,TRBJ1-2,11,many,NA,CATSDSYGYTF,TGTGCCACCAGTGATTCATATGGCTACACCTTC
TRBV2,TRBJ2-7,17,many,TRBD2,CASTGRGTGIRAYEQYF,TGTGCCAGCACGGGGAGGGGAACCGGGATTAGGGCCTACGAGCAGTACTTC
TRBV9,TRBJ1-1,16,few,TRBD1,CASSARQGPMNTEAFF,TGTGCCAGCAGCGCGCGACAGGGACCTATGAACACTGAAGCTTTCTTT
TRBV7-9,TRBJ1-2,17,many,NA,CASSGAQYHGKTYGYTF,TGTGCCAGCAGCGGGGCGCAATACCATGGAAAGACCTATGGCTACACCTTC
TRBV7-2,TRBJ2-1,18,few,TRBD2,CASSLRGLAGGVVNEQFF,TGTGCCAGCAGCTTGAGGGGACTAGCGGGAGGTGTAGTCAATGAGCAGTTCTTC
TRBV27,TRBJ2-2,16,many,NA,CASSLMWGLNTGELFF,TGTGCCAGCAGTCTAATGTGGGGGTTAAACACCGGGGAGCTGTTTTTT
TRBV12-5,TRBJ1-2,17,many,NA,CASGHTGLQGKTYGYTF,TGTGCTAGTGGTCATACTGGTTTGCAGGGAAAGACCTATGGCTACACCTTC
TRBV5-6,TRBJ1-6,13,many,NA,CASSFGGARPLHF,TGTGCCAGCAGCTTTGGCGGCGCAAGGCCCCTCCACTTT
TRBV11-3,TRBJ2-2,16,many,NA,CASSQYGGPDTGELFF,TGTGCCAGCAGCCAGTACGGGGGGCCGGACACCGGGGAGCTGTTTTTT
TRBV5-6,TRBJ2-2,14,many,NA,CASSLAGNIGELFF,TGTGCCAGCAGCTTGGCTGGGAACATCGGGGAGCTGTTTTTT
TRBV7-2,TRBJ2-1,15,many,TRBD2,CASSLPSGEGNEQFF,TGTGCCAGCAGCTTACCCTCTGGGGAGGGGAATGAGCAGTTCTTC
TRBV11-2,TRBJ2-7,19,many,TRBD2,CASRPPMGLAVRSSYEQYF,TGTGCCAGCAGACCCCCCATGGGACTAGCGGTTCGTAGCTCCTACGAGCAGTACTTC
TRBV6-5,TRBJ2-5,15,NA,TRBD2,CASGRERGGRETQYF,TGTGCCAGCGGACGGGAGCGGGGGGGCCGAGAGACCCAGTACTTC
TRBV7-2,TRBJ1-2,17,many,NA,CASSERSRDGKTYGYTF,TGTGCCAGCAGCGAAAGATCCAGAGACGGAAAGACCTATGGCTACACCTTC
TRBV3-1,TRBJ2-1,17,many,NA,CASSQDKDSSSYNEQFF,TGTGCCAGCAGCCAAGATAAGGACAGCAGCTCCTACAATGAGCAGTTCTTC